The clone carrying this T cell receptor (beta chain) came up many times. The record originates from a study of T cells in Graves' hyperthyroidism and ophthalmopathy. TCR beta CDR3 region amplification was performed from RNA transcripts. TCR CDR3 regions were first amplified by RT-PCR with HTBI primers. TCRdb called the multiplex PCR reads again in MiXCR, with one record for every CDR3 protein. This table holds a few hundred thousand distinct CDR3 sequences, 40% to 50% found once. The CDR3 is 15 residues long. Trimming cost V 3 bases and J 7 bases, with 16 bases left between them. The V gene's germline CDR1 is DFQATT and CDR2 SNEGSKA (reference sequence).

The chain joins TRBV20-1 to TRBJ1-6; D ambiguous. Sequenced input: peripheral blood or thyroid tissue (not recorded which). The sequence was collected from an adult woman with Graves' disease, either hyperthyroidism or ophthalmopathy (not recorded which). The CDR3 here is CSASSYGRSNSPLHF. CDR3 bases: TGCAGTGCTAGTTCATACGGGAGGAGCAATTCACCCCTCCACTTT.